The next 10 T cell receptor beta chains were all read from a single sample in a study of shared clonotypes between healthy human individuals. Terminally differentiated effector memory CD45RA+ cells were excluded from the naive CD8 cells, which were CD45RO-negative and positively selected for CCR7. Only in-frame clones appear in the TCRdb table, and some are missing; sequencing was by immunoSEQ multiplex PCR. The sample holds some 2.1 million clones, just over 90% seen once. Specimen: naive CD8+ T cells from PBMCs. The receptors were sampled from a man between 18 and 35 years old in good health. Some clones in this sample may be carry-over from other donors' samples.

The CDR3 region is CASSPLGTSNTEAFF. The CDR3 DNA is TGCGCCAGCAGCCCCCTCGGGACCTCGAACACTGAAGCTTTCTTT. The chain couples TRBV5-1 to TRBJ1-1; possible D gene TRBD1, 5 bases. Trimming took off 4 bases at V and 1 base at J, with 14 bases between the two ends. CDR3 length equals 15 residues. Looked up from germline, CDR1 is SGHRS and CDR2 is YFSETQ.

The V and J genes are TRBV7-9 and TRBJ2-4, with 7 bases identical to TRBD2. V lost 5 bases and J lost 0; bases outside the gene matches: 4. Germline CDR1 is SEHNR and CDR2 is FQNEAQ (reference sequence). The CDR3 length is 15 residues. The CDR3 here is CASSLIAGAKNIQYF. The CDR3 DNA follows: TGTGCCAGCAGCCTGATAGCGGGAGCCAAAAACATTCAGTACTTC.

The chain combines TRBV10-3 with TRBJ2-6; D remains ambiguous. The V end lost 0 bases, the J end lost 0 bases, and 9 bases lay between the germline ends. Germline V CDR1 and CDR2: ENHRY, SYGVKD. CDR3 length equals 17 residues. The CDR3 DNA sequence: TGTGCCATCAGTGAGTCGAAAGGACCCTCTGGGGCCAACGTCCTGACTTTC. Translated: CAISESKGPSGANVLTF.

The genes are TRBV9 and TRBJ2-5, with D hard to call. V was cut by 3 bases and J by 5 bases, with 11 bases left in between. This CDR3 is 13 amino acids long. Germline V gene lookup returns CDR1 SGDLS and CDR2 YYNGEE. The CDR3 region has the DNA TGTGCCAGCAGCGGGTCTGCGAGGGAGACCCAGTACTTC. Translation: CASSGSARETQYF.

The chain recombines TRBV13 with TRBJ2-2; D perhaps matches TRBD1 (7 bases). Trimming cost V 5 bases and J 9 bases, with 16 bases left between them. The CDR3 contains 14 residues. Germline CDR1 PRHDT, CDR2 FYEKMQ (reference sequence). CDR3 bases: TGTGCCAGCAGCCGCACCAGGGGGGTGAGGGAGCTGTTTTTT. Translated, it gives CASSRTRGVRELFF.

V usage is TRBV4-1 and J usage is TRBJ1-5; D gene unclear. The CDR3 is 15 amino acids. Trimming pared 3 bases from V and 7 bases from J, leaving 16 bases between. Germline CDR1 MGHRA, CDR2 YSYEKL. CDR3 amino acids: CASSQPALPGQPQHF. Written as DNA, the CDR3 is TGCGCCAGCAGCCAGCCGGCCCTCCCGGGGCAGCCCCAGCATTTT.

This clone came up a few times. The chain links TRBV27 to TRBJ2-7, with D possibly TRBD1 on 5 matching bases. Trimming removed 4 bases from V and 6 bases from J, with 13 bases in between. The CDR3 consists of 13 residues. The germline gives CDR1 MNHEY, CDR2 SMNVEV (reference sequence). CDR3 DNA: TGTGCCAGCAGTTCCAGTTACAGGAGCGAGCAGTACTTC. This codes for CASSSSYRSEQYF.

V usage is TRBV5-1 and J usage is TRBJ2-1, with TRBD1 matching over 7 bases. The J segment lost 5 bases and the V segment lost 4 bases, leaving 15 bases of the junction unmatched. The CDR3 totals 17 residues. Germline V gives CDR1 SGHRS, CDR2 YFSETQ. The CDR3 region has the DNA TGCGCCAGCAGCCTCAGGGACAGTCCTTACCACAACAATGAGCAGTTCTTC. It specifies CASSLRDSPYHNNEQFF.

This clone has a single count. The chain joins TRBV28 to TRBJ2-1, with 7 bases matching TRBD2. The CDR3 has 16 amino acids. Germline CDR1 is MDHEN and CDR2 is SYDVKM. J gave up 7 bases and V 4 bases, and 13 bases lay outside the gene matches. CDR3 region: CASSSPRSGFWNEQFF. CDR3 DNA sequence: TGTGCCAGCAGTTCCCCTCGTAGCGGGTTTTGGAATGAGCAGTTCTTC.

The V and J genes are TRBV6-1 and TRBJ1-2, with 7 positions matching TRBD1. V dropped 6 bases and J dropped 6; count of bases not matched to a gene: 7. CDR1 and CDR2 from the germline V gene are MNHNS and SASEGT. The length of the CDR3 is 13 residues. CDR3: CASRVDRDHGYTF. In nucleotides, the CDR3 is TGTGCCAGCAGGGTAGACAGGGACCATGGCTACACCTTC.